This T cell receptor beta chain derives from a study of T-cell reconstitution after alpha-beta-depleted transplantation in children. Per germline, CDR1 SGHTA and CDR2 FQGNSA. V gave up 1 base and J gave up 5 bases; unmatched junction bases: 11. The CDR3 sequence is 17 residues long. Unique molecular identifiers were built into the TCRbeta library. Each CDR3 protein is one row after TCRdb ran MiXCR on the PCR reads. The sample lists around 370,000 distinct CDR3 sequences, 10% occurring once. The source is a human donor who donated a stem cell graft to a child with acute lymphoblastic leukemia. The sample here was PBMCs from the stem cell graft donor, taken from the stem cell graft. V usage is TRBV7-2 and J usage is TRBJ2-5, with 9 positions matching TRBD2. The CDR3 DNA follows: TGTGCCAGCAGCTTAGGCCAGCGGTTAGCGGGAGTGGAGACCCAGTACTTC. This encodes CASSLGQRLAGVETQYF.